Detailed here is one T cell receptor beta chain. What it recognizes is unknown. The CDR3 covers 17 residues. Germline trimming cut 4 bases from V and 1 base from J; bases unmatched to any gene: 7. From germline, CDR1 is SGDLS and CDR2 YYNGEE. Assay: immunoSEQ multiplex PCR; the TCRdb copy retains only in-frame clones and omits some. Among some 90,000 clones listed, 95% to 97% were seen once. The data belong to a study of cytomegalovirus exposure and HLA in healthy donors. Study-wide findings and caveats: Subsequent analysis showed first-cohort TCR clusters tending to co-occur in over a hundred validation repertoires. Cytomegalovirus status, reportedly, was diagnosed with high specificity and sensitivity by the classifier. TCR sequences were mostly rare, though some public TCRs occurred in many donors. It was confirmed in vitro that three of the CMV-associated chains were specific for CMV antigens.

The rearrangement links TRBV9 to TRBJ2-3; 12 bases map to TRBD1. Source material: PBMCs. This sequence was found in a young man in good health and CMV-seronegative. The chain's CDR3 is CASSPPGQGARTDTQYF. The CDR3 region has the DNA TGTGCCAGCAGCCCGCCGGGACAGGGGGCTCGCACAGATACGCAGTATTTT.